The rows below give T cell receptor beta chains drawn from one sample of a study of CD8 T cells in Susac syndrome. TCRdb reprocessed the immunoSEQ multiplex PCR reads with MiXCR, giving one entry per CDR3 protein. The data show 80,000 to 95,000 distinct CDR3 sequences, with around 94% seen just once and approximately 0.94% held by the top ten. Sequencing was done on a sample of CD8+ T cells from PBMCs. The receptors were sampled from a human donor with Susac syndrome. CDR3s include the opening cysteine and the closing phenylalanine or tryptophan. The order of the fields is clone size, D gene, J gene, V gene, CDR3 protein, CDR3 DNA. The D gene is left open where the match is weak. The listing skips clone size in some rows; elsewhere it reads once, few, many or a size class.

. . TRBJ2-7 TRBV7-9 CASRLDIYEQYF TGTGCCAGCAGGTTGGACATCTACGAGCAGTACTTC
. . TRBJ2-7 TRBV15 CATSREAGPYEQYF TGTGCCACCAGCAGAGAGGCAGGCCCCTACGAGCAGTACTTC
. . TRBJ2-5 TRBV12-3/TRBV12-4 CASRAVLGETQYF TGTGCCAGCAGAGCCGTCCTGGGGGAGACCCAGTACTTC
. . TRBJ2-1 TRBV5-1 CATKSGNEQFF TGCGCCACCAAGAGCGGGAATGAGCAGTTCTTC
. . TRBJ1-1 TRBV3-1 CASTRDPNTEAFF TGTGCCAGCACCCGTGATCCGAACACTGAAGCTTTCTTT
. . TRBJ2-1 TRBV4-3 CASSQDSREQFF TGCGCCAGCAGCCAAGATAGTAGGGAGCAGTTCTTC
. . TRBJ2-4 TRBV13 CAKNIQYF TGTGCCAAAAACATTCAGTACTTC
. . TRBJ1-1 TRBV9 CASSGGEGYTEAFF TGTGCCAGCAGCGGTGGCGAGGGTTACACTGAAGCTTTCTTT
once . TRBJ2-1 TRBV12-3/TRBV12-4 CASSWGTEYNEQFF TGTGCCAGCAGTTGGGGGACGGAATACAATGAGCAGTTCTTC
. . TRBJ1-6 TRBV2 CATTSGSYNSPLHF TGTGCCACCACGTCAGGGTCCTATAATTCACCCCTCCACTTT
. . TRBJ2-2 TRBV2 CASSGGAGELFF TGTGCCAGCAGTGGAGGGGCAGGGGAGCTGTTTTTT
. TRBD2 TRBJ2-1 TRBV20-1 CSAQSGRDYNEQFF TGCAGTGCACAGAGCGGGAGGGACTACAATGAGCAGTTCTTC
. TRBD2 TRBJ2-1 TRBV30 CAWSPGLAGYNEQFF TGTGCCTGGAGTCCCGGACTAGCGGGGTACAATGAGCAGTTCTTC
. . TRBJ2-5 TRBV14 CASSQEGPHRTQYF TGTGCCAGCAGCCAAGAAGGACCACATAGGACCCAGTACTTC
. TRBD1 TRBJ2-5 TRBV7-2 CASSPAGTGDPQETQYF TGTGCCAGCAGCCCTGCCGGGACAGGGGACCCTCAAGAGACCCAGTACTTC
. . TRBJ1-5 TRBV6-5 CASGGVQGNNQPQHF TGTGCCAGCGGGGGGGTACAGGGAAACAATCAGCCCCAGCATTTT
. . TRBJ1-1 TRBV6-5 CASSYSTGNLNTEAFF TGTGCCAGCAGTTACTCAACAGGGAATTTAAACACTGAAGCTTTCTTT
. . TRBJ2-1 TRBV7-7 CASSLLGAHEQFF TGTGCTAGCAGCTTACTCGGAGCCCATGAGCAGTTCTTC
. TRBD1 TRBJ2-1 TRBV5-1 CASSLLTGGQQFF TGCGCCAGCAGCCTACTAACAGGGGGCCAGCAGTTCTTC
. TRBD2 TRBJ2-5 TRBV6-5 CASSPLRGGEETQYF TGTGCCAGCAGTCCACTGCGGGGAGGGGAAGAGACCCAGTACTTC
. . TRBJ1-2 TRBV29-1 CSVQGLEGYTF TGCAGCGTTCAGGGCCTGGAGGGCTACACCTTC
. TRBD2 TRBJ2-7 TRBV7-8 CASSFTAEPLGLAGGSYEQYF TGTGCCAGCAGCTTCACGGCGGAGCCGCTTGGACTAGCGGGAGGGTCCTACGAGCAGTACTTC
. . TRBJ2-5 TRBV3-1 CASSQDRNQETQYF TGTGCCAGCAGCCAAGACAGGAACCAAGAGACCCAGTACTTC
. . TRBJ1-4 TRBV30 CAWSVVRRDCEKLFF TGTGCCTGGAGTGTAGTAAGGAGGGACTGTGAAAAACTGTTTTTT
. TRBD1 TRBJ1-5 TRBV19 CASSTQGDQPQHF TGTGCCAGTAGCACCCAGGGGGATCAGCCCCAGCATTTT
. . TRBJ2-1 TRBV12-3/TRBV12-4 CASSLSAWDEQFF TGTGCCAGCAGTTTAAGTGCTTGGGATGAGCAGTTCTTC
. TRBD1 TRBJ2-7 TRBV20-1 CSASILDRGDEQYF TGCAGTGCTAGCATCCTAGACAGGGGGGACGAGCAGTACTTC
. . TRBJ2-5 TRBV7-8 CASSGTGVETQYF TGTGCCAGCAGCGGGACGGGAGTGGAGACCCAGTACTTC